The rows below give T cell receptor beta chains drawn from one sample of a study of graft-versus-host responses after intestinal transplantation. No antigen has been assigned to these receptors. Assay used: immunoSEQ multiplex PCR; TCRdb lists only in-frame clones, some missing. The sample has 90,000 to 150,000 clones, 85% to 95% seen once. The sequences come from unstimulated CD4+ T cells sorted from spleen or lymph node cells, collected before intestinal transplant. These receptors were collected from a human donor who received an intestinal transplant. The conserved cysteine and the conserved F or W are not part of the CDR3 here. Each record gives: CDR3 length, V gene, J gene, CDR3 protein.

>10|TRBV27|TRBJ2-7
ASSETGYEQY
>11|TRBV25-1|TRBJ1-1
ASRGHQNTEAF
>14|TRBV1|TRBJ2-1
TSSVKLAEDYNEQF
>14|TRBV2|TRBJ2-4
ASSPWNTLAKNIQY
>13|TRBV5-1|TRBJ2-1
ASSTGQALANEQF
>11|TRBV27|TRBJ1-2
TSSLSTNYGYT
>9|TRBV18|TRBJ2-5
ASSPKETQY
>10|TRBV29-1|TRBJ2-7
SVGGFSYEQY
>12|TRBV19|TRBJ2-7
ASSRTGGSYEQY
>8|TRBV6-6|TRBJ1-1
ASSYSPAF
>11|TRBV2|TRBJ2-7
ASLQDGSYEQY
>13|TRBV9|TRBJ1-1
ASSVVAGNGFEAF
>10|TRBV7-2|TRBJ1-2
ASSFDSYGYT
>13|TRBV18|TRBJ2-5
ASSLNSGSQETQY
>12|TRBV27|TRBJ1-1
ASSGRRPNTEAF
>13|TRBV6-5|TRBJ1-2
ASSYSSGQGRGYT
>10|TRBV6-6|TRBJ2-1
ASSYRDNEQF
>11|TRBV12-5|TRBJ2-7
ASGGSGRNEQY
>15|TRBV5-1|TRBJ2-7
ASSLGKETGRAYGQY
>15|TRBV5-8|TRBJ2-7
ASSLSLDSHASYEQY
>12|TRBV19|TRBJ2-7
ASSISPGSYEQY
>12|TRBV18|TRBJ2-7
ASSINSGSYEQY
>13|TRBV30|TRBJ1-1
AWSVPRRVNTEAF
>19|TRBV4-1|TRBJ2-2
ASSPTSGTSGRAVGTGELF
>10|TRBV30|TRBJ2-1
AQEGSYNEQF
>11|TRBV5-1|TRBJ1-3
ASSTGQGNTIY
>13|TRBV28|TRBJ1-1
ASNGQGASDTEAF
>17|TRBV28|TRBJ1-2
ASSFPSYKPHGASYGYT
>14|TRBV27|TRBJ2-7
ASSTSGTPFSYEQY
>15|TRBV18|TRBJ2-2
ASSPAPGRSGTGELF
>16|TRBV27|TRBJ2-1
ASSPSPRLAGGSNEQF
>13|TRBV5-5|TRBJ1-5
ASSLHGTGGFPQH
>12|TRBV6-1|TRBJ1-5
ASRDGTGGTGGH
>10|TRBV6-6|TRBJ2-1
ASGGTVDEQF
>14|TRBV28|TRBJ1-5
ASSLVFVETNQPQH
>13|TRBV7-9|TRBJ2-7
ASSLGTSGSREQY
>13|TRBV6-1|TRBJ2-7
ASSEGGPRAYEQY
>13|TRBV9|TRBJ2-7
ASSVGLEGSYEQY
>12|TRBV10-2|TRBJ1-1
ASSEGRKNTEAF
>10|TRBV18|TRBJ2-2
ASSPRVGELF
>10|TRBV6-5|TRBJ2-5
ASNPPRGQQY
>13|TRBV18|TRBJ2-5
ASSPAVQGRETQY
>12|TRBV28|TRBJ2-6
ASTPFSGANVLT
>13|TRBV25-1|TRBJ2-3
ASSDAGPSADTQY
>13|TRBV28|TRBJ1-1
ASSLWSTGNTEAF
>12|TRBV27|TRBJ2-7
ASRAPGQVSEQY